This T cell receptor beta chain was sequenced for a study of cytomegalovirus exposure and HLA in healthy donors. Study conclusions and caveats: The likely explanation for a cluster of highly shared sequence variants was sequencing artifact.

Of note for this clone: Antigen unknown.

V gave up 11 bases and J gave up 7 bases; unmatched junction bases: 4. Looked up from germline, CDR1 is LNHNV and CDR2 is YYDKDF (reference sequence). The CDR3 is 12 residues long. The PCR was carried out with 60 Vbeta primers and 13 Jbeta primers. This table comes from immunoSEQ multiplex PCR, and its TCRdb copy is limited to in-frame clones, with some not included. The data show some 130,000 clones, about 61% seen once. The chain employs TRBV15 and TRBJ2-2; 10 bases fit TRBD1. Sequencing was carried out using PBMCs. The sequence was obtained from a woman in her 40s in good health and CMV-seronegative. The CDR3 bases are TGTGCCGCGGGACAGGGGTACGGGGAGCTGTTTTTT. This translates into CAAGQGYGELFF.